This TCR beta chain was recorded in a study of CD8+ T cells in alopecia areata. Study-level information: Treatment of the treated patients consisted of oral tofacitinib, 5 to 10 mg twice daily. Among treated patients, severity was scored by affected scalp area percentage.

Concerning this clone itself: Its antigen is unidentified.

After removal of 4 bases from V and 1 base from J, the junction contained 3 bases not matched to a gene. Germline CDR1 SGHRS, CDR2 YFSETQ. The CDR3 has 14 amino acids. Study results and limitations: Besides other cells, scalp samples also yield sequences of resident alphabeta T cells from normal skin. For patients receiving tofacitinib, scalp clonality and expanded CD8+ clones among the top 100 significantly decreased.

Extracted RNA was reverse transcribed, and the resulting cDNA served as sequencing template. Sequencing was performed with immunoSEQ multiplex PCR; in TCRdb, only in-frame clones are kept and a portion is missing. The sample shows 200,000 to 250,000 clones, roughly 64% of them seen only once. Treatment noted: oral pan-JAK inhibitor, 5-10 mg twice daily. This sample comprised CD4+ T cells sorted from blood, obtained at week 4, from a patient treated with tofacitinib. The clonotype was recovered from a human donor with alopecia areata. The chain carries TRBV5-1 and TRBJ2-7; 9 bases are a match to TRBD1. CDR3 coding DNA: TGCGCCAGCAGCGTGGGACAGGGTTCCTACGAGCAGTACTTC. This gives the protein CASSVGQGSYEQYF. The full variable domain, rest sourced from reference TRBV5-1 and TRBJ2-7, is KAGVTQTPRYLIKTRGQQVTLSCSPISGHRSVSWYQQTPGQGLQFLFEYFSETQRNKGNFPGRFSGRQFSNSRSEMNVSTLELGDSALYLCASSVGQGSYEQYFGPGTRLTVT.